This TCR beta chain is from a study of T-cell memory formation after mild COVID-19 (dated by TCRdb to about 2021). About the investigation overall: TCR sequence clusters from the two donors were found to be largely donor specific. T-cell clones expanding and contracting after mild COVID-19 in two donors were tracked by longitudinal TCRalpha and TCRbeta repertoire sequencing. Two young, previously healthy adult volunteers, one female and one male, were included in the cohort.

Regarding this clonotype: Its antigen has not been determined. No per-base quality is available; no much larger clone lies one base away.

Ficoll-Paque density gradient centrifugation was used to isolate PBMCs. Instrument used: Illumina NovaSeq 6000. TCRalpha and TCRbeta cDNA libraries were constructed by 5'RACE with constant-segment primers, with sample barcodes and unique molecular identifiers being introduced. Trizol reagent was used to extract RNA from every sample. The libraries were amplified in two PCR steps, and the second step added a second sample barcode and Illumina TruSeq adapters. The libraries were sequenced on an Illumina NovaSeq using 2 x 150 bp paired-end reads. The authors processed their data as follows. Demultiplexing of reads and collapsing into UMI-guided consensus sequences were performed with migec v1.2.7. With mixcr v2.1.11, UMI consensuses were aligned to TRA and TRB V and J templates and assembled into clonotypes. A clonotype was counted as expanded or contracted only when both edgeR and NoisET called the clonotype significant, with the noise models trained on biological replicates. For edgeR calls, the thresholds were a false discovery rate-adjusted p below 0.01 and a log2 fold-change of 1. As an exploratory analysis of dynamics, max-normalized trajectories of the 1000 most abundant clonotypes were examined with PCA combined with hierarchical clustering. Each responding clone was given a CD4 or CD8 phenotype based on the CD4+ and CD8+ repertoires, which had been sequenced separately. The public reads were reprocessed in TCRdb via fastp at Q25 and MiXCR, keeping in-frame beta chains. Each CDR3 protein appears once, grouped with its most common genes and DNA. Here the V and J calls rest on TCRdb's processing, not on the authors' analysis. The sample table records some 200,000 distinct CDR3 sequences; just over 9.5% of these occur just once. Together, the top ten hold about 3.8% of the sample.

The study at large found these results: Some responding clones were detected in pre-infection memory, suggesting pre-existing cross-reactive memory T cells joined the SARS-CoV-2 response. Whether the second-wave clones peaking on day 37 were SARS-CoV-2 specific was not confirmed. Contracting CD4+ clones turned up mainly in the CM and EM memory subsets, whereas EMRA was where CD8+ clones were enriched. Balanced CD4/CD8 phenotypes were observed for clones contracting from day 15 to 85, whereas a bias towards CD4+ was observed for a second wave of clones expanding from day 15 to 37. Only two mild cases were covered in the study, and larger cohorts including severe cases with pre-infection samples were considered necessary.

The source of this sequence is a man younger than 35 who had mild COVID-19 (a few samples of this study predate the infection). The sample titles of this study are shuffled in the database, so cell type and time point are left out; the donor was told from shared clones. The material sequenced was PBMCs or a T cell subset sorted from them (not recorded which).

The CDR3 amino acid sequence is: CASSAGDSGAETQYF. The bases read TGTGCCAGCAGCGCAGGGGATAGCGGGGCAGAGACCCAGTACTTC. Rearrangement joined TRBV9 to TRBJ2-5; TRBD2 fits 8 bases in the junction. The junction shows trimming of 3 bases on V and 4 bases on J, and the gene matches do not reach 8 bases of it. CDR1 SGDLS and CDR2 YYNGEE are derived from the germline V gene. The CDR3 runs 15 amino acids, cysteine and phenylalanine included. The entry retains the CDR3 DNA only, 45 bases that are in frame from base 1.